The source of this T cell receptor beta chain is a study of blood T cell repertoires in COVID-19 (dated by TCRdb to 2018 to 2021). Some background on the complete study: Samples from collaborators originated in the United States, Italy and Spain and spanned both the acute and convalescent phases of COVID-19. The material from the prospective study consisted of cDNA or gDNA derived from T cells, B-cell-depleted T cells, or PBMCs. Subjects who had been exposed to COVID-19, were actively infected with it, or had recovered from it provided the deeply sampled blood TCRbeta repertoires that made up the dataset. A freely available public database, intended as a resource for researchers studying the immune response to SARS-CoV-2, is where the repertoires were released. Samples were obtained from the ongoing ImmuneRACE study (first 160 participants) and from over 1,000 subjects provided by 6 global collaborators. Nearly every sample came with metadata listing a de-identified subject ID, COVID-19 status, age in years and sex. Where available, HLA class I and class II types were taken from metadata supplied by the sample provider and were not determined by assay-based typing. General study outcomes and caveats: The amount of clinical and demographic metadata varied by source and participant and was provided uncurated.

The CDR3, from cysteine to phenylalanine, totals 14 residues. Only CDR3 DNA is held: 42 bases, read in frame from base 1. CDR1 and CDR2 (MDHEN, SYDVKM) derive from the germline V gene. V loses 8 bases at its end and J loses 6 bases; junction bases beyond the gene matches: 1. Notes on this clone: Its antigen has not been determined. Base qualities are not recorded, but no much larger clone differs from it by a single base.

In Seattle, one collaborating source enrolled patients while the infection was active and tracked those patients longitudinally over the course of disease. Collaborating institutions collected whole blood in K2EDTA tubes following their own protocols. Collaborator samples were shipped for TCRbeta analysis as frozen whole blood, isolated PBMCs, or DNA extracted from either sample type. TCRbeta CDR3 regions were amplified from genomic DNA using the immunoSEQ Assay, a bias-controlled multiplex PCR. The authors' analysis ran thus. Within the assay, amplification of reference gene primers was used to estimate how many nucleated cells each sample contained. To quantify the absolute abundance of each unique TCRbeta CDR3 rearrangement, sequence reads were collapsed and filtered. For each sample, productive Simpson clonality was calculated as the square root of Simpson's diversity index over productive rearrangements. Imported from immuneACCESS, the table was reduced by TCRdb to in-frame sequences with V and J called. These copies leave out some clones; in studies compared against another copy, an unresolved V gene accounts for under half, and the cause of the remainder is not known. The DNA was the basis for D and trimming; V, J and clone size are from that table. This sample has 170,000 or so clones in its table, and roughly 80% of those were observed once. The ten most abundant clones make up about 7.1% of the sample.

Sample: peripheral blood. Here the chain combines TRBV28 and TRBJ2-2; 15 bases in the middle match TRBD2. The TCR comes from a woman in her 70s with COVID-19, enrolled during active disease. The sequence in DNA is TGTGCCAGCGGGACTAGCGGGAGGTCCGGGGAGCTGTTTTTT. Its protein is CASGTSGRSGELFF.